Presented here are 30 T cell receptor beta chains from one specimen sequenced in a study of T cells after yellow fever vaccination. In TCRdb, the 5' RACE reads were re-called with MiXCR into one record per CDR3 protein. This table holds 620,000 or so distinct CDR3 sequences, 9% to 15% found once. This specimen consisted of PBMCs, obtained on the day of the yellow fever booster vaccination. The receptors were sampled from a man aged 25 to 40 who received the YFV17D yellow fever vaccine.

The table lists this clonotype with many counts. V and J are TRBV20-1 and TRBJ2-3; 12 bases agree with TRBD2. Looked up from germline, CDR1 is DFQATT and CDR2 is SNEGSKA (reference sequence). This CDR3 spans 16 amino acids. Trimming took 5 bases from V and 6 from J; bases not matched to a gene: 12. CDR3 coding DNA: TGCAGTGCTCTTCCTACAAGACTAGCGGGAGTCGATACGCAGTATTTT. Translated, it gives CSALPTRLAGVDTQYF.

This clonotype was seen only a few times. The rearrangement uses TRBV28 and TRBJ2-5; TRBD1 agrees at 8 bases. The CDR3 has 15 amino acids. CDR1 and CDR2 (germline): MDHEN, SYDVKM. Trimming at V came to 6 bases and at J to 5 bases, leaving 11 bases not matched to a gene. The CDR3 DNA is TGTGCCAGCAGCAATCCTCCAGGGGGCCAGGAGACCCAGTACTTC. Its protein product is CASSNPPGGQETQYF.

The V and J genes are TRBV19 and TRBJ2-3; a possible D gene is TRBD1 (6 bases). This CDR3 is built from 15 residues. The germline V gene has CDR1 LNHDA and CDR2 SQIVND (reference sequence). V was cut by 5 bases and J by 4 bases, with 16 bases left in between. CDR3 protein: CASSSGHGFADTQYF. The DNA of the CDR3 is TGTGCCAGTAGTTCGGGACACGGGTTCGCAGATACGCAGTATTTT. Together with reference TRBV19 and TRBJ2-3, the CDR3 gives the full variable domain: DGGITQSPKYLFRKEGQNVTLSCEQNLNHDAMYWYRQDPGQGLRLIYYSQIVNDFQKGDIAEGYSVSREKKESFPLTVTSAQKNPTAFYLCASSSGHGFADTQYFGPGTRLTVL.

A few counts support this clonotype. This chain joins TRBV29-1 and TRBJ2-3; 8 bases line up with TRBD2. Germline loops: CDR1 SQVTM, CDR2 ANQGSEA. V dropped 1 base and J dropped 2; count of bases not matched to a gene: 5. The CDR3 spans 15 residues. CDR3 DNA sequence: TGCAGCGTTGAAGGAGGACTAGCAGCCACAGATACGCAGTATTTT. This sequence encodes CSVEGGLAATDTQYF.

Only a few counts were recorded for this clonotype. V and J are TRBV9 and TRBJ2-1; D is perhaps TRBD2 (5 bases). Looked up from germline, CDR1 is SGDLS and CDR2 is YYNGEE. The CDR3 is 15 residues long. V was clipped by 3 bases and J by 7 bases, with 17 bases between them. The CDR3 DNA reads as TGTGCCAGCAGCGACCGGGATACCGCCTGGAATGAGCAGTTCTTC. As protein: CASSDRDTAWNEQFF.

The V and J genes are TRBV5-1 and TRBJ2-3; 7 bases align to TRBD2. The CDR3 runs to 15 residues. CDR1 is SGHRS and CDR2 is YFSETQ in the germline V gene. Trimming took 1 base from V and 5 from J; bases not matched to a gene: 7. CDR3 protein: CASSLSGNGQDTQYF. The CDR3 DNA follows: TGCGCCAGCAGCTTGAGCGGGAACGGGCAAGATACGCAGTATTTT.

The rearrangement uses TRBV11-2 and TRBJ2-1, with TRBD2 matching over 13 bases. The CDR3 runs 17 residues. The germline V gene encodes CDR1 SGHAT and CDR2 FQNNGV. After removal of 0 bases from V and 8 bases from J, the junction contained 7 bases not matched to a gene. The CDR3 here is CASSLDPGTSGTDEQFF. CDR3 nucleotide sequence: TGTGCCAGCAGCTTAGATCCCGGGACTAGCGGGACGGATGAGCAGTTCTTC. Together with reference TRBV11-2 and TRBJ2-1, the CDR3 gives the full variable domain: EAGVAQSPRYKIIEKRQSVAFWCNPISGHATLYWYQQILGQGPKLLIQFQNNGVVDDSQLPKDRFSAERLKGVDSTLKIQPAKLEDSAVYLCASSLDPGTSGTDEQFFGPGTRLTVL.

This clonotype was recorded a few times. The chain combines TRBV27 with TRBJ2-3; 7 bases agree with TRBD2. V shed 5 bases, J shed 6 bases, and the junction held 8 bases outside the gene matches. The CDR3 covers 14 residues. Germline V gene data show CDR1 as MNHEY and CDR2 as SMNVEV (reference sequence). Here the CDR3 reads CASSLPSGGDTQYF. In DNA, the CDR3 is TGTGCCAGCAGTCTCCCATCCGGGGGGGATACGCAGTATTTT.

The chain carries TRBV7-2 and TRBJ2-5; D gene ambiguous. V was clipped by 1 base and J by 1 base, with 16 bases between them. This CDR3 is built from 17 residues. Germline loops: CDR1 SGHTA, CDR2 FQGNSA. The CDR3: CASSLGLWSSTQETQYF. The CDR3 DNA sequence: TGTGCCAGCAGCTTAGGTTTATGGAGTTCGACCCAAGAGACCCAGTACTTC.

The rearrangement joins TRBV6-2 or TRBV6-3 to TRBJ1-2; a possible D gene is TRBD1 (5 bases). Germline lookup yields CDR1 MNHEY and CDR2 SVGEGT. This CDR3 has 14 amino acids. The V end lost 2 bases, the J end lost 5 bases, and 12 bases lay between the germline ends. CDR3 protein: CASSYAGLTYGYTF. Written as DNA, the CDR3 is TGTGCCAGCAGTTACGCGGGGCTGACTTATGGCTACACCTTC.

In this sample, this clonotype turned up a few times. This sequence joins TRBV20-1 and TRBJ2-3; TRBD2 aligns across 15 bases. The germline gives CDR1 DFQATT, CDR2 SNEGSKA (reference sequence). CDR3 length: 16 residues. V shed 2 bases and J 6 bases; nucleotides not matched to a gene: 6. CDR3 coding DNA: TGCAGTGCTAGACCGAGGACTAGCGGGAGGGGCGATACGCAGTATTTT. Translated, it gives CSARPRTSGRGDTQYF.

This chain joins TRBV5-1 and TRBJ1-1; D call uncertain. The length of the CDR3 is 15 residues. Germline V lookup: CDR1 SGHRS, CDR2 YFSETQ. V lost 4 bases and J lost 3, with 16 bases in between. For the CDR3, the DNA is TGCGCCAGCAGCGCCTCTGAGGGCACCCACACTGAAGCTTTCTTT. This translates into CASSASEGTHTEAFF.

Here the CDR3 DNA reads TGTGCCAGTAGTGCGGACAGGGGAGGCGAGCAGTACTTC. It specifies CASSADRGGEQYF. The rearrangement joins TRBV19 to TRBJ2-7, with TRBD1 identical over 9 bases. The CDR3 covers 13 residues. V lost 5 bases to trimming and J lost 6 bases; unmatched junction nucleotides: 5. From germline, CDR1 is LNHDA and CDR2 SQIVND (reference sequence). The complete variable domain, with remaining parts taken from reference TRBV19 and TRBJ2-7, reads DGGITQSPKYLFRKEGQNVTLSCEQNLNHDAMYWYRQDPGQGLRLIYYSQIVNDFQKGDIAEGYSVSREKKESFPLTVTSAQKNPTAFYLCASSADRGGEQYFGPGTRLTVT.

The V gene is TRBV18, the J gene TRBJ2-3; 7 bases align to TRBD2. From germline, CDR1 is KGHSH and CDR2 LQKENI. V was pared by 5 bases and J by 6 bases, with 11 bases of the junction left unmatched. The CDR3 covers 15 residues. Here the CDR3 reads CASSTSLAGVDTQYF. The CDR3, as DNA: TGTGCCAGCTCAACTAGCTTGGCGGGAGTGGATACGCAGTATTTT.

V and J are TRBV12-3 or TRBV12-4 and TRBJ2-7, with TRBD2 as a possible D gene (5 bases). There are 17 residues in the CDR3. V was pared by 3 bases and J by 3 bases, with 21 bases between. CDR3 in amino acids: CASSFDPEASGGYEQYF. CDR3 DNA sequence: TGTGCCAGCAGTTTTGACCCCGAAGCTAGTGGAGGCTACGAGCAGTACTTC.

This clonotype was seen only a few times. The chain is built from TRBV12-3 or TRBV12-4 and TRBJ1-5; D call uncertain. This CDR3 comprises 10 residues. Trimming took 6 bases from V and 9 from J, leaving 6 bases between them. CDR3 region: CASSSSPQHF. CDR3 bases: TGTGCCAGCAGCAGTTCGCCCCAGCATTTT.

This clonotype was detected a few times. V gene TRBV7-2 combines with J gene TRBJ2-3; no firm D call. V lost 6 bases and J lost 2, with 15 bases in between. The CDR3 is 15 amino acids. Germline-derived CDR1 and CDR2 are SGHTA and FQGNSA. CDR3 nucleotide sequence: TGTGCCAGCAGAAAAATGGGCAGGTCCACAGATACGCAGTATTTT. Translation gives CASRKMGRSTDTQYF. The full variable domain, completed using reference TRBV7-2 and TRBJ2-3, is GAGVSQSPSNKVTEKGKDVELRCDPISGHTALYWYRQSLGQGLEFLIYFQGNSAPDKSGLPSDRFSAERTGGSVSTLTIQRTQQEDSAVYLCASRKMGRSTDTQYFGPGTRLTVL.

This clonotype was detected only a few times. The gene calls are TRBV6-1 and TRBJ1-2; D is unclear. This CDR3 spans 15 amino acids. Germline-derived CDR1 and CDR2 are MNHNS and SASEGT. V was shortened by 7 bases and J by 0 bases, with 15 bases between the two germline ends. The chain's CDR3 is CASIASARANYGYTF. Here the CDR3 DNA reads TGTGCCAGCATCGCGTCGGCCAGAGCTAACTATGGCTACACCTTC.

The CDR3 nucleotides are TGTGCCACCAGCAGAGTGGTCCAGAACACCGGGGAGCTGTTTTTT. Translating it yields CATSRVVQNTGELFF. The V and J genes are TRBV15 and TRBJ2-2; the D is unclear. Trimming shortened V by 1 base and J by 1 base, and 7 bases separated the two germline ends. CDR3 length: 15 residues. Germline values: CDR1 LNHNV, CDR2 YYDKDF (reference sequence).

The chain carries TRBV20-1 and TRBJ2-3; 11 positions match TRBD2. V trimming: 2 bases; J trimming: 5 bases; junction bases outside the gene matches: 12. Germline-derived CDR1 and CDR2 are DFQATT and SNEGSKA (reference sequence). This CDR3 comprises 17 residues. The CDR3 nucleotides are TGCAGTGCTAGACTAGCGGGAGGCCCCAAGCAGAGAGATACGCAGTATTTT. Translation: CSARLAGGPKQRDTQYF.

The genes are TRBV28 and TRBJ2-2, with TRBD2 matching over 13 bases. This CDR3 spans 16 amino acids. Trimming cost V 6 bases and J 5 bases; bases outside gene matches: 6. From germline, CDR1 is MDHEN and CDR2 SYDVKM. CDR3 in amino acids: CASRLAGGPFTGELFF. The CDR3 region has the DNA TGTGCCAGCAGACTAGCGGGAGGGCCTTTTACCGGGGAGCTGTTTTTT.

This clonotype showed up just a few times. The chain has TRBV3-1 and TRBJ2-1, with D possibly being TRBD2 (6 bases). Looked up from germline, CDR1 is LGHDT and CDR2 is YNNKEL (reference sequence). V lost 3 bases to trimming and J lost 10 bases, with 19 bases between them. The CDR3 covers 15 residues. CDR3 DNA: TGTGCCAGCAGCCATTTCCCTGACGGAGGGGAGGAGCAGTTCTTC. Translating it yields CASSHFPDGGEEQFF.

This clonotype has a handful of counts. CDR3 bases: TGCGCCAGCAGCGGTTACCCCAATGAGCAGTTCTTC. Translation gives CASSGYPNEQFF. J is TRBJ2-1 and V is TRBV5-1, with D hard to call. Trimming pared 4 bases from V and 6 bases from J, leaving 8 bases between. CDR1 and CDR2 (germline): SGHRS, YFSETQ. This CDR3 is built from 12 residues.

The V and J genes are TRBV18 and TRBJ2-3; 7 bases agree with TRBD2. The CDR3 length is 16 residues. With V trimmed by 3 bases and J by 4 bases, 10 bases remained unmatched. Germline CDR1 reads KGHSH; CDR2 reads LQKENI. CDR3 loop: CASSPLAEGPADTQYF. As DNA, the CDR3 is TGTGCCAGCTCACCGCTAGCGGAAGGGCCCGCAGATACGCAGTATTTT.

In its sample, this clonotype was seen a few times. The genes are TRBV3-1 and TRBJ2-5; no definite D call. Germline V gene lookup returns CDR1 LGHDT and CDR2 YNNKEL (reference sequence). The CDR3 totals 14 residues. Deletions cut 6 bases from V and 2 bases from J, with 13 bases between. CDR3 nucleotide sequence: TGTGCCAGCAGTCCCCCAGACTTGCAAGAGACCCAGTACTTC. This sequence encodes CASSPPDLQETQYF.

This clonotype was observed a handful of times. The CDR3 loop is CASSSAGNAGELFF. The CDR3, as DNA: TGTGCCAGCAGCTCGGCGGGAAACGCCGGGGAGCTGTTTTTT. This sequence joins TRBV13 and TRBJ2-2; perhaps TRBD2 as D (6 bases). Trimming stripped 4 bases from V and 6 bases from J, with 12 bases between. There are 14 residues in the CDR3. CDR1 PRHDT and CDR2 FYEKMQ come from the germline V gene (reference sequence).

This chain uses TRBV10-3 with TRBJ2-5; D unclear. The V gene's germline CDR1 is ENHRY and CDR2 SYGVKD. CDR3 length: 12 amino acids. The V gene lost 2 bases and the J gene lost 5 bases, with 6 bases spanning the gap. The chain's CDR3 is CAISEDGETQYF. Written as DNA, the CDR3 is TGTGCCATCAGTGAGGATGGGGAGACCCAGTACTTC.

As concerns this clonotype: One end of the junction varies from germline; a read error may be responsible. This chain connects TRBV20-1 to TRBJ2-7; 7 nucleotides line up with TRBD2. The CDR3 spans 15 residues. The germline V gene has CDR1 DFQATT and CDR2 SNEGSKA (reference sequence). The CDR3 protein is CCAGDLGGRPYEQYF. The CDR3 DNA reads as TGCTGTGCTGGGGACCTGGGGGGGAGACCCTACGAGCAGTACTTC.

The chain has TRBV9 and TRBJ2-5, with TRBD2 matching 9 bases. V gave up 0 bases and J gave up 5 bases; unmatched junction bases: 8. There are 16 residues in the CDR3. CDR1 is SGDLS and CDR2 is YYNGEE in the germline V gene. The CDR3: CASSVEAGGPWETQYF. In nucleotides, the CDR3 is TGTGCCAGCAGCGTAGAGGCGGGAGGGCCTTGGGAGACCCAGTACTTC.

The rearrangement joins TRBV7-9 to TRBJ2-1, with D possibly matching TRBD2 (5 bases). Germline CDR1 is SEHNR and CDR2 is FQNEAQ (reference sequence). V lost 9 bases and J 0 bases, leaving 15 bases between the germline ends. The CDR3 loop spans 15 amino acids. CDR3 DNA: TGTGCCAGTCACCGGGTAGCGACCTCCTACAATGAGCAGTTCTTC. Its translation is CASHRVATSYNEQFF.